The 4 T cell receptor beta chains listed next were all sequenced from one sample in a study of CD8+ T cells in alopecia areata. Extracted from the samples, RNA was reverse transcribed into cDNA to serve as the sequencing template. The repertoire was sequenced with immunoSEQ multiplex PCR; TCRdb's copy has only in-frame clones and lacks some. The sample includes around 200,000 clones, around 50% of them seen just once. The treatment denotes: oral pan-JAK inhibitor, 5-10 mg twice daily. Source: CD8+ T cells sorted from blood, taken at week 24, from a patient treated with tofacitinib. The receptors stem from a human donor with alopecia areata.

The chain links TRBV30 to TRBJ1-4; tentatively, D is TRBD1 (5 bases). Trimming removed 1 base from V and 14 bases from J, with 20 bases in between. The CDR3 has 14 residues. Germline values: CDR1 GTSNPN, CDR2 SVGIG (reference sequence). CDR3 sequence (DNA): TGTGCCTGGAGTGATGGGGCCCCCGCGGAAGGTCTGTTTTTT. Its protein is CAWSDGAPAEGLFF.

This clone was picked up a small number of times. This rearrangement joins TRBV5-1 to TRBJ2-3; the D gene is possibly TRBD1 (5 bases). The CDR3 is 16 residues long. The V and J ends lost 1 base and 0 bases respectively, with 12 bases between them. Germline CDR1 is SGHRS and CDR2 is YFSETQ. CDR3 loop: CASSLTGSTSTDTQYF. In nucleotides, the CDR3 is TGCGCCAGCAGCTTGACAGGCTCCACAAGCACAGATACGCAGTATTTT.

This chain joins TRBV10-3 and TRBJ2-1; 7 nucleotides match TRBD1. The CDR3 has 12 amino acids. CDR1 is ENHRY, CDR2 SYGVKD, per germline. The V gene end was trimmed by 10 bases and the J gene end by 5 bases; junction bases not matched to a gene: 5. The CDR3 reads CATETGDNEQFF. The CDR3 DNA follows: TGTGCCACCGAAACAGGGGACAATGAGCAGTTCTTC.

This sequence joins TRBV4-1 and TRBJ2-7, with D possibly TRBD1 on 8 matching bases. The germline CDR1 and CDR2 sequences are MGHRA and YSYEKL. This CDR3 has 15 amino acids. The germline V and J ends were trimmed by 4 bases and 4 bases, with 17 bases remaining between them. CDR3 in DNA: TGCGCCAGCAGCCCAACAGACAGGGGAGGGTACGAGCAGTACTTC. It yields the protein CASSPTDRGGYEQYF.